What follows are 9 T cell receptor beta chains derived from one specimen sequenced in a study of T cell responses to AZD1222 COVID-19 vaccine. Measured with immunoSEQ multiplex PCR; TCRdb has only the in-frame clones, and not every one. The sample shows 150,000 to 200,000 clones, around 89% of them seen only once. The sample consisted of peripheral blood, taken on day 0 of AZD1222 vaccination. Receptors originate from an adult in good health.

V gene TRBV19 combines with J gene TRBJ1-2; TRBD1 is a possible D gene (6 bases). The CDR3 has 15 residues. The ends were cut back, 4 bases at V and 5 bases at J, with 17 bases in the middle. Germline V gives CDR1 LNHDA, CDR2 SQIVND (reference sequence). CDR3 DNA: TGTGCCAGTAGTAGAACGACGGGGGCAGGATATGGCTACACCTTC. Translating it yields CASSRTTGAGYGYTF.

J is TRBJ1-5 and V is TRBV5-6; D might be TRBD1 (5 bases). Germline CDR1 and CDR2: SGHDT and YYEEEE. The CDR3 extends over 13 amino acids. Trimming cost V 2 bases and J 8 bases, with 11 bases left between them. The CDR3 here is CASSLSGGEPQHF. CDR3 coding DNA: TGTGCCAGCAGCTTATCCGGGGGAGAGCCCCAGCATTTT.

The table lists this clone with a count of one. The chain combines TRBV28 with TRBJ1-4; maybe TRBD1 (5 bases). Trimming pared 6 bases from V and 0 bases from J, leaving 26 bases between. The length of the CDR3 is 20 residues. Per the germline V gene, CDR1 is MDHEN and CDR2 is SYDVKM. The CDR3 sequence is CASRLKKRDGLTTTNEKLFF. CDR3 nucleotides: TGTGCCAGCAGACTAAAAAAGCGGGACGGATTAACCACAACTAATGAAAAACTGTTTTTT. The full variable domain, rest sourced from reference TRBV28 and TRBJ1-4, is DVKVTQSSRYLVKRTGEKVFLECVQDMDHENMFWYRQDPGLGLRLIYFSYDVKMKEKGDIPEGYSVSREKKERFSLILESASTNQTSMYLCASRLKKRDGLTTTNEKLFFGSGTQLSVL.

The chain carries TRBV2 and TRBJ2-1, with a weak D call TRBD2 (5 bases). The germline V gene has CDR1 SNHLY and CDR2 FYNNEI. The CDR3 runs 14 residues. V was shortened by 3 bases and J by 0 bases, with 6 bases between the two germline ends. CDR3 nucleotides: TGTGCCAGCAGTGATACTAGCTCCTACAATGAGCAGTTCTTC. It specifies CASSDTSSYNEQFF. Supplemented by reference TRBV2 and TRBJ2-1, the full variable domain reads EPEVTQTPSHQVTQMGQEVILRCVPISNHLYFYWYRQILGQKVEFLVSFYNNEISEKSEIFDDQFSVERPDGSNFTLKIRSTKLEDSAMYFCASSDTSSYNEQFFGPGTRLTVL.

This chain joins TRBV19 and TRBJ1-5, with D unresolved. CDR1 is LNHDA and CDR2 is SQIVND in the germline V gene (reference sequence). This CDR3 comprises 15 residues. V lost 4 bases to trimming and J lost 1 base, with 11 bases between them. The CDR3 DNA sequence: TGTGCCAGTAGTAGGTCGAGTAGAAGCAATCAGCCCCAGCATTTT. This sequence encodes CASSRSSRSNQPQHF.

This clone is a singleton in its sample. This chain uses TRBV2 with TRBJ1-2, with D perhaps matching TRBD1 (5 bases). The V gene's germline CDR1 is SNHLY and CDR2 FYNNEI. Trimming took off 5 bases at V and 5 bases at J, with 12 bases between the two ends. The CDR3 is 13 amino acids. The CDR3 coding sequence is TGTGCCAGCAGTCCTGAACAGGAATATGGCTACACCTTC. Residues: CASSPEQEYGYTF.

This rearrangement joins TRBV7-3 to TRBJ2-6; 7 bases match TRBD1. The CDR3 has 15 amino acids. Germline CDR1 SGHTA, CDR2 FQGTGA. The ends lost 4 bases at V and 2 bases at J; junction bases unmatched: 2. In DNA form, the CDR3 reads TGTGCCAGCAGCTCGACAGGGCCTGGGGCCAACGTCCTGACTTTC. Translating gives CASSSTGPGANVLTF.

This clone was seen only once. CDR3 residues: CATSVQYNEQFF. The CDR3 nucleotides read TGTGCCACCAGCGTACAGTACAATGAGCAGTTCTTC. The J gene is TRBJ2-1, the V gene TRBV15; D not certain. Trimming shortened V by 5 bases and J by 4 bases, and 6 bases separated the two germline ends. The V gene's germline CDR1 is LNHNV and CDR2 YYDKDF (reference sequence). CDR3 length: 12 amino acids.

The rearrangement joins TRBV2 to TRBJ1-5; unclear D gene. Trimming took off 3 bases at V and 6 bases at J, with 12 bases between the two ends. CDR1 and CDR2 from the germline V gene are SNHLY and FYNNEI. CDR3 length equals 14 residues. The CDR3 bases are TGTGCCAGCAGTGACGTGGTACGTGGTCAGCCCCAGCATTTT. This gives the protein CASSDVVRGQPQHF.